This T cell receptor beta chain came from a study of control samples from healthy donors and cancer patients. CDR3 length: 15 amino acids. The germline CDR1 and CDR2 sequences are SGHDT and YYEEEE. Between the trimmed V and J ends, which lost 1 base and 2 bases, there was a span of 13 bases. The method was immunoSEQ multiplex PCR; TCRdb's version includes in-frame clones alone and lacks a portion of them. The profile shows 90,000 or so clones, more than 85% of them singletons. Sample: blood. The TCR comes from a woman aged 45-65 years in good health. This chain uses TRBV5-6 with TRBJ2-7; D is perhaps TRBD2 (5 bases). CDR3 bases: TGTGCCAGCAGCTTGCCAGGACTGGAACCCTACGAGCAGTACTTC. Translating gives CASSLPGLEPYEQYF.